These 20 T cell receptor beta chains were all obtained from the same sample, sequenced in a study of blood T cell repertoires in COVID-19 (dated by TCRdb to about 2020). Libraries were made using the immunoSEQ multiplex PCR assay. This immuneACCESS table, as held by TCRdb, lists in-frame sequences with V and J called but not all clones. Of the missing ones, under half trace to an unresolved V gene in checked studies; the others have no known cause. The sample data list about 140,000 clones, and 65% to 85% of these were observed just once. Of the sample, roughly 4.9% falls within the top ten clones. The sequenced sample consisted of PBMCs or T cells enriched from blood (not recorded which). The receptors come from a man between 65 and 85 years old who had been exposed to COVID-19.

This chain uses TRBV9 with TRBJ1-5, with TRBD1 as a possible D gene (6 bases). This CDR3 is built from 14 residues. V dropped 3 bases and J dropped 9 bases, with 16 bases sitting between them. Germline CDR1 and CDR2: SGDLS and YYNGEE. In nucleotides, the CDR3 is TGTGCCAGCAGCGCCCGACAGGCCCAAGGGCCCCAGCATTTT. It encodes CASSARQAQGPQHF.

The chain links TRBV19 to TRBJ1-2, with D perhaps TRBD1 (6 bases). The CDR3 spans 10 residues. From germline, CDR1 is LNHDA and CDR2 SQIVND (reference sequence). The ends were cut back, 8 bases at V and 6 bases at J, with 7 bases in the middle. The CDR3 DNA follows: TGTGCCAGTTACAGGGATGGCTACACCTTC. Residues: CASYRDGYTF.

The chain couples TRBV5-6 to TRBJ2-2, with TRBD1 as a possible D gene (6 bases). This CDR3 comprises 16 residues. Germline lookup yields CDR1 SGHDT and CDR2 YYEEEE. V lost 6 bases, J lost 2 bases, and 17 bases lay in between. This CDR3 reads CASTKPGTSNTGELFF. CDR3 bases: TGTGCCAGCACCAAACCCGGGACATCCAACACCGGGGAGCTGTTTTTT. Complete variable domain (other parts from reference TRBV5-6 and TRBJ2-2): DAGVTQSPTHLIKTRGQQVTLRCSPKSGHDTVSWYQQALGQGPQFIFQYYEEEERQRGNFPDRFSGHQFPNYSSELNVNALLLGDSALYLCASTKPGTSNTGELFFGEGSRLTVL.

The rearrangement uses TRBV4-3 and TRBJ1-5; a weak D match, TRBD1 (6 bases). The V gene's germline CDR1 is LGHNA and CDR2 YSLEER. CDR3 size: 14 residues. Trimming shortened V by 3 bases and J by 7 bases, and 13 bases separated the two germline ends. This CDR3 is CASSQDYRAQPQHF. The CDR3 DNA is TGCGCCAGCAGCCAGGATTACAGGGCCCAGCCCCAGCATTTT.

With regard to this clone: The junction departs from germline at one end; a sequencing error may be responsible. This chain connects TRBV18 to TRBJ2-1, with 10 positions matching TRBD2. Germline CDR1 KGHSH, CDR2 LQKENI. The CDR3 has 17 residues. CDR3: CASSPLAGSTSYNEQFF. The CDR3 DNA is TGTGCCAGCTCGCCACTAGCGGGATCGACCTCCTACAATGAGCAGTTCTTC.

The chain uses TRBV11-2 and TRBJ2-5, with D possibly matching TRBD2 (5 bases). Deletions cut 5 bases from V and 3 bases from J, with 25 bases between. This CDR3 contains 18 residues. Germline CDR1 reads SGHAT; CDR2 reads FQNNGV. CDR3 DNA sequence: TGTGCCAGCAGCCACGCAGGAGGCCACAACATTTCCAAAGAGACCCAGTACTTC. Residues: CASSHAGGHNISKETQYF.

This clone was observed a single time. The rearrangement links TRBV6-2 or TRBV6-3 to TRBJ2-7; 7 positions agree with TRBD2. The CDR3 contains 15 residues. Germline CDR1 is MNHEY and CDR2 is SVGEGT. The J segment lost 7 bases and the V segment lost 2 bases, leaving 11 bases of the junction unmatched. The CDR3 coding sequence is TGTGCCAGCAGTTACACCGGGAGGACCTACGTAGAGCAGTACTTC. This codes for CASSYTGRTYVEQYF.

This clone has at least ten counts. The chain is built from TRBV5-4 and TRBJ2-7, with 9 bases fitting TRBD2. Germline V lookup: CDR1 SGHNT, CDR2 YYREEE (reference sequence). This CDR3 comprises 13 residues. The V segment lost 4 bases and the J segment 8 bases; nucleotides outside the gene matches: 7. The CDR3 region is CASSLAGSVKQYF. The CDR3 DNA reads TGTGCCAGCAGCCTAGCGGGATCTGTCAAGCAGTACTTC.

A few counts support this clone. The chain combines TRBV18 with TRBJ1-5; D remains unclear. V was cut by 6 bases and J by 4 bases, with 13 bases left in between. The CDR3 sequence is 14 residues long. Germline V lookup: CDR1 KGHSH, CDR2 LQKENI. CDR3 in amino acids: CASSQQSKNQPQHF. The CDR3 nucleotides read TGTGCCAGCTCGCAACAGAGTAAGAATCAGCCCCAGCATTTT. Full variable domain (missing parts from reference TRBV18 and TRBJ1-5): NAGVMQNPRHLVRRRGQEARLRCSPMKGHSHVYWYRQLPEEGLKFMVYLQKENIIDESGMPKERFSAEFPKEGPSILRIQQVVRGDSAAYFCASSQQSKNQPQHFGDGTRLSIL.

The rearrangement uses TRBV28 and TRBJ1-2, with TRBD1 identical over 7 bases. The V gene end was trimmed by 4 bases and the J gene end by 4 bases; junction bases not matched to a gene: 6. Germline V lookup: CDR1 MDHEN, CDR2 SYDVKM. The CDR3 covers 14 residues. CDR3 sequence: CASSSGDRAYGYTF. The CDR3 region has the DNA TGTGCCAGCAGTTCCGGAGACAGGGCCTATGGCTACACCTTC.

The rearrangement uses TRBV30 and TRBJ1-3; D not resolved. The germline gives CDR1 GTSNPN, CDR2 SVGIG (reference sequence). This CDR3 region has 13 residues. Trimming cost V 5 bases and J 0 bases, with 8 bases left between them. CDR3 coding DNA: TGTGCCTGGGGACGGTCCTCTGGAAACACCATATATTTT. It codes for CAWGRSSGNTIYF.

The V gene is TRBV9, the J gene TRBJ2-1; 8 positions agree with TRBD2. Looked up from germline, CDR1 is SGDLS and CDR2 is YYNGEE. The CDR3 totals 14 residues. V lost 3 bases to trimming and J lost 8 bases; unmatched junction nucleotides: 7. CDR3 nucleotide sequence: TGTGCCAGCAGCGCGACGGGAGGGTTGCATGAGCAGTTCTTC. Protein sequence: CASSATGGLHEQFF.

The J gene is TRBJ2-3, the V gene TRBV19; 8 bases align to TRBD1. Germline V gene sequence: CDR1 LNHDA, CDR2 SQIVND (reference sequence). Unmatched junction bases numbered 1, after V lost 6 bases and J lost 2 bases. The CDR3 spans 13 residues. CDR3 in DNA: TGTGCCAGTAGCAGGGGGCCCACAGATACGCAGTATTTT. Its translation: CASSRGPTDTQYF.

V gene TRBV13 combines with J gene TRBJ1-1; TRBD1 might be the D (6 bases). There are 15 residues in the CDR3. V lost 5 bases to trimming and J lost 1 base, with 14 bases between them. CDR1 and CDR2 from the germline V gene are PRHDT and FYEKMQ (reference sequence). The CDR3 region is CASSIRTDSNTEAFF. In DNA form, the CDR3 reads TGTGCCAGCAGCATCCGGACAGATTCGAACACTGAAGCTTTCTTT.

The chain combines TRBV11-2 with TRBJ2-7; no definite D call. The CDR3 covers 16 residues. Germline-derived CDR1 and CDR2 are SGHAT and FQNNGV. With 1 base removed from V and 2 bases from J, the gap between germline ends came to 15 bases. The CDR3 spells CASSLGVGYSTYEQYF. As DNA, the CDR3 is TGTGCCAGCAGCTTAGGGGTCGGTTACAGCACCTACGAGCAGTACTTC.

The chain recombines TRBV14 with TRBJ2-6; 7 nucleotides match TRBD1. J was trimmed by 2 bases and V by 4 bases; bases with no gene match: 2. Looked up from germline, CDR1 is SGHDN and CDR2 is FVKESK. The CDR3 is 15 residues long. The CDR3 DNA is TGTGCCAGCAGCCGAACAGGGGCTGGGGCCAACGTCCTGACTTTC. This gives the protein CASSRTGAGANVLTF.

The chain has TRBV18 and TRBJ1-2, with D perhaps TRBD1 (6 bases). Germline V gene lookup returns CDR1 KGHSH and CDR2 LQKENI. V was clipped by 3 bases and J by 7 bases, with 21 bases between them. The CDR3 is 16 amino acids. CDR3 protein: CASSPQETRSRGGYTF. CDR3 in DNA: TGTGCCAGCTCACCGCAAGAAACTAGGAGCAGGGGTGGCTACACCTTC.

The CDR3 sequence: CASSLVGGSTYNEQFF. For the CDR3, the DNA is TGTGCCAGCAGCTTAGTAGGGGGTAGTACCTACAATGAGCAGTTCTTC. The rearrangement uses TRBV7-2 and TRBJ2-1; a weak D match, TRBD1 (6 bases). Germline CDR1 SGHTA, CDR2 FQGNSA. This CDR3 has 16 amino acids. The V end was cut by 1 base, the J end by 2 bases, with 12 bases between. The variable domain in full, with the rest retrieved from reference TRBV7-2 and TRBJ2-1, is GAGVSQSPSNKVTEKGKDVELRCDPISGHTALYWYRQSLGQGLEFLIYFQGNSAPDKSGLPSDRFSAERTGGSVSTLTIQRTQQEDSAVYLCASSLVGGSTYNEQFFGPGTRLTVL.

V usage is TRBV24-1 and J usage is TRBJ2-1, with no clear D. Trimming took off 3 bases at V and 5 bases at J, with 7 bases between the two ends. This CDR3 has 13 residues. From germline, CDR1 is KGHDR and CDR2 SFDVKD. CDR3 sequence reads: CATSDPTNNEQFF. DNA for the CDR3: TGTGCCACCAGTGATCCTACCAACAATGAGCAGTTCTTC.

The chain couples TRBV4-3 to TRBJ2-2; TRBD1 is a possible D gene (6 bases). The germline CDR1 and CDR2 sequences are LGHNA and YSLEER. The ends were cut back, 0 bases at V and 4 bases at J, with 15 bases in the middle. CDR3 length equals 17 residues. Written as DNA, the CDR3 is TGCGCCAGCAGCCAAGAAGCTAGGGGGTCGAGCACCGGGGAGCTGTTTTTT. Protein: CASSQEARGSSTGELFF.